The entry below describes one T cell receptor (beta chain). The V gene's germline CDR1 is MNHEY and CDR2 SVGAGI. Deletions cut 2 bases from V and 11 bases from J, with 15 bases between. The CDR3 contains 13 residues. The data belong to a study of blood T cell repertoires in COVID-19. On the study more broadly: T cells, B-cell-depleted T cells, or PBMCs supplied cDNA or gDNA.

How the authors handled the data: Amplification of reference gene primers provided the estimated nucleated cell counts. This table comes from immunoSEQ multiplex PCR, and its TCRdb copy is limited to in-frame clones, with some not included. V and J calls and clone size are given by that table; D and trimming were obtained from the DNA. The sample yields more than 120,000 clones, 87% seen once. The receptor comes from a man over 45 who had recovered from COVID-19. The chain carries TRBV6-5 and TRBJ1-1; D perhaps matches TRBD1 (6 bases). Source material: peripheral blood. This chain's CDR3 is CASSYPIQGPAFF. The CDR3 DNA reads TGTGCCAGCAGTTACCCCATACAGGGCCCGGCTTTCTTT.